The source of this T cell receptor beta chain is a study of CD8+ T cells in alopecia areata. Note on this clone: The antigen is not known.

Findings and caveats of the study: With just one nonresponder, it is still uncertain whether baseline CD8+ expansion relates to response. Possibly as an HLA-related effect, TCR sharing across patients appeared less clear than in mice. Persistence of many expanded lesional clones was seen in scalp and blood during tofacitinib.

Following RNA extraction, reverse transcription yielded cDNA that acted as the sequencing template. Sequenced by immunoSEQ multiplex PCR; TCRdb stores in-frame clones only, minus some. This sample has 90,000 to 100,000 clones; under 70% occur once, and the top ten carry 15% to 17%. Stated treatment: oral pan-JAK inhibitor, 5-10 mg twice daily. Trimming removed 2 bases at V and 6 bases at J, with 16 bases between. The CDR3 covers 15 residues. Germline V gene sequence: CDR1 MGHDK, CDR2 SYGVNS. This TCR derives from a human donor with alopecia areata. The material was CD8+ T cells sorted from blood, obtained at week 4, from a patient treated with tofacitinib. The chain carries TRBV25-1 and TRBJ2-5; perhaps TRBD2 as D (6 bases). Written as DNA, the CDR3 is TGTGCCAGCAGTGAAGGCCGGCTGGGGAGGAAGACCCAGTACTTC. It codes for CASSEGRLGRKTQYF.